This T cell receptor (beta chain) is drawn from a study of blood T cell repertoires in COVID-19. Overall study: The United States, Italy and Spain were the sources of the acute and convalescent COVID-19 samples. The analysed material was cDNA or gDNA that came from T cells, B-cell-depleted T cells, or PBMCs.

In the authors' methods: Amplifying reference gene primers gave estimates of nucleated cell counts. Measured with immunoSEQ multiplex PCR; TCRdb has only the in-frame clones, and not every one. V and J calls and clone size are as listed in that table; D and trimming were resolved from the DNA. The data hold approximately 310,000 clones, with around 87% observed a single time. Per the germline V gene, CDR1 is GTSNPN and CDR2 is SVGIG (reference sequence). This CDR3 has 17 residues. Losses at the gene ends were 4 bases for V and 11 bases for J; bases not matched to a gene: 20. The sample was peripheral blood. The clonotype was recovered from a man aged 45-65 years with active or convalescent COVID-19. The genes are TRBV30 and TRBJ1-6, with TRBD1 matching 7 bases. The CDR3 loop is CAWITRGGRAPSAPLHF. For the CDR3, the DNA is TGTGCCTGGATTACCCGAGGGGGCAGAGCACCTAGTGCACCCCTCCACTTT.